The T cell receptor beta chain described here comes from a study of T cell responses to AZD1222 COVID-19 vaccine. Study-wide background: Pooled together were second doses at about 4 or about 12 weeks.

The study's findings and limits: Close to half of spike-specific TCRs reportedly recognize unmutated variant regions.

Clones were sequenced by immunoSEQ multiplex PCR, and TCRdb holds only the in-frame ones, with some missing. The sample holds roughly 100,000 clones; about 90% are singletons and the top ten take about 15%. V trimming: 5 bases; J trimming: 0 bases; junction bases outside the gene matches: 15. The CDR3 totals 18 residues. CDR1 is SGHTA and CDR2 is FQGNSA in the germline V gene. A note on this clone: Its cognate antigen is unknown.

The sequences come from peripheral blood, collected on day 0 of AZD1222 vaccination. The gene calls are TRBV7-2 and TRBJ1-1; TRBD1 matches at 7 bases. This receptor was taken from an adult in good health. Written as DNA, the CDR3 is TGTGCCAGCAGCCTCCAGACGTGGTCAGGGGGGATGAACACTGAAGCTTTCTTT. This codes for CASSLQTWSGGMNTEAFF.